This T cell receptor beta chain was retrieved from a study of T cells in Graves' hyperthyroidism and ophthalmopathy. CDR3 length: 17 residues. V was clipped by 5 bases and J by 5 bases; unmatched bases: 14. The germline V gene encodes CDR1 SGHNT and CDR2 YYREEE (reference sequence). Amplification yielded TCR beta CDR3 regions, with RNA transcripts as the source. The primer set for the first-round RT-PCR of the TCR CDR3 was HTBI. TCRdb redid the calling of the multiplex PCR reads with MiXCR, one entry per CDR3 protein. The data contain approximately 430,000 distinct CDR3 sequences, 15% to 18% of them singletons. The table lists this clonotype with many counts.

The chain uses TRBV5-4 and TRBJ2-1; 9 positions agree with TRBD2. The receptor comes from a woman aged 18-29 years with Graves' hyperthyroidism. Sequencing was done on a sample of blood. The CDR3 nucleotides are TGTGCCAGCAGTCTAGCGTTTATGGCTAGCGGGAACAATGAGCAGTTCTTC. Translating gives CASSLAFMASGNNEQFF.